Each of the 22 T cell receptor beta chains below was sequenced from the same sample in a study of T-cell memory formation after mild COVID-19. Each CDR3 protein gets one entry after TCRdb re-called the 5' RACE reads with MiXCR. The data contain 350,000 to 450,000 distinct CDR3 sequences, 20% of them seen just once; the ten biggest clones take up about 8.1%. The specimen sequenced was PBMCs or a T cell subset sorted from them (not recorded which). These receptor sequences come from an adult woman who had mild COVID-19 (a few samples of this study predate the infection). Cell type and time point are not known.

There are a few counts of this clonotype. The V gene is TRBV23-1, the J gene TRBJ2-4; 8 bases match TRBD1. TRBV23-1 belongs to the ORF category, with a function that is uncertain. This CDR3 is 17 amino acids long. J was trimmed by 0 bases and V by 0 bases; bases with no gene match: 4. The CDR3 DNA follows: TGCGCCAGCAGTCAATCACGGACAGGGACAGCCAAAAACATTCAGTACTTC. Its translation is CASSQSRTGTAKNIQYF.

The chain combines TRBV27 with TRBJ2-7; TRBD1 aligns across 10 bases. The V segment lost 8 bases and the J segment 2 bases; nucleotides outside the gene matches: 3. Germline V gene data show CDR1 as MNHEY and CDR2 as SMNVEV (reference sequence). This CDR3 region has 13 residues. The CDR3, as DNA: TGTGCCAGCCGGGGACAGGGGACCTACGAGCAGTACTTC. Translation: CASRGQGTYEQYF.

The chain has TRBV5-1 and TRBJ1-1; D might be TRBD1 (6 bases). The CDR3 runs to 13 residues. Trimming removed 0 bases from V and 10 bases from J, with 13 bases in between. Germline CDR1 reads SGHRS; CDR2 reads YFSETQ. CDR3 region: CASSLEAGVAAFF. The CDR3 DNA reads as TGCGCCAGCAGCTTGGAGGCAGGGGTGGCAGCTTTCTTT.

In this sample, this clonotype turned up a few times. The chain joins TRBV7-2 to TRBJ2-5, with 12 positions matching TRBD2. The CDR3 is 15 amino acids. Trimming at V came to 3 bases and at J to 5 bases, leaving 4 bases not matched to a gene. CDR1 is SGHTA and CDR2 is FQGNSA in the germline V gene. CDR3 in DNA: TGTGCCAGCAGCTTGACTAGCGGGGGTCTTGAGACCCAGTACTTC. It encodes CASSLTSGGLETQYF.

The chain couples TRBV14 to TRBJ1-2; D remains ambiguous. There are 15 residues in the CDR3. In germline, CDR1 is SGHDN, CDR2 FVKESK. Trimming shortened V by 3 bases and J by 4 bases, and 15 bases separated the two germline ends. CDR3 DNA sequence: TGTGCCAGCAGCCACCTTCTCGGAGAGGGCTATGGCTACACCTTC. Translated, it gives CASSHLLGEGYGYTF. Looking up the rest from reference TRBV14 and TRBJ1-2 gives the full variable domain: EAGVTQFPSHSVIEKGQTVTLRCDPISGHDNLYWYRRVMGKEIKFLLHFVKESKQDESGMPNNRFLAERTGGTYSTLKVQPAELEDSGVYFCASSHLLGEGYGYTFGSGTRLTVV.

This rearrangement joins TRBV7-8 to TRBJ2-1; D remains ambiguous. Germline lookup yields CDR1 SGHVS and CDR2 FQNEAQ. V was pared by 0 bases and J by 6 bases, with 9 bases between. The CDR3 is made up of 14 amino acids. The chain's CDR3 is CASSLARYPNEQFF. As DNA, the CDR3 is TGTGCCAGCAGCTTAGCTAGATATCCCAATGAGCAGTTCTTC.

This clonotype occurred a few times. The chain recombines TRBV7-2 with TRBJ1-4; D remains ambiguous. Trimming cost V 7 bases and J 5 bases, with 8 bases left between them. CDR3 length: 12 amino acids. Germline CDR1 reads SGHTA; CDR2 reads FQGNSA. CDR3 protein: CASKLGNEKLFF. CDR3 in DNA: TGTGCCAGCAAACTGGGGAATGAAAAACTGTTTTTT.

The chain recombines TRBV3-1 with TRBJ2-5; a possible D gene is TRBD2 (6 bases). The V end was cut by 0 bases, the J end by 5 bases, with 13 bases between. Germline V CDR1 and CDR2: LGHDT, YNNKEL (reference sequence). The CDR3 contains 15 residues. The CDR3 region has the DNA TGTGCCAGCAGCCAAGATCGATCCGCGGGGGAGACCCAGTACTTC. Protein: CASSQDRSAGETQYF.

There are a few counts of this clonotype. The rearrangement links TRBV9 to TRBJ2-4; 8 nucleotides match TRBD1. Germline V CDR1 and CDR2: SGDLS, YYNGEE. The CDR3 is made up of 17 amino acids. J gave up 3 bases and V 3 bases, and 11 bases lay outside the gene matches. The CDR3 is CASSADYVGTGKNIQYF. The DNA of the CDR3 is TGTGCCAGCAGCGCAGATTATGTCGGGACAGGCAAAAACATTCAGTACTTC.

This clonotype was picked up a small number of times. The rearrangement links TRBV4-1 to TRBJ1-1; unclear D gene. CDR1 is MGHRA, CDR2 YSYEKL, per germline. The CDR3 has 15 amino acids. Trimming took 5 bases from V and 1 from J, leaving 14 bases between them. As DNA, the CDR3 is TGCGCCAGCAGCTCCCTGAAGGGTGAGAACACTGAAGCTTTCTTT. This encodes CASSSLKGENTEAFF.

Ten or more counts support this clonotype. The V call is TRBV27, the J call TRBJ2-7; perhaps TRBD2 as D (5 bases). CDR1 and CDR2 (germline): MNHEY, SMNVEV (reference sequence). V was shortened by 5 bases and J by 2 bases, with 22 bases between the two germline ends. The CDR3 has 17 residues. CDR3 nucleotide sequence: TGTGCCAGCAGTACCCACCCGGGTGTGTTCGGGACCTACGAGCAGTACTTC. Residues: CASSTHPGVFGTYEQYF.

This clonotype was seen more than once but under ten times. The chain has TRBV7-9 and TRBJ1-1, with TRBD1 matching over 7 bases. The CDR3 spans 14 residues. V shed 5 bases, J shed 1 base, and the junction held 4 bases outside the gene matches. Germline CDR1 reads SEHNR; CDR2 reads FQNEAQ (reference sequence). The CDR3 region is CASSTGAGNTEAFF. The CDR3 DNA is TGTGCCAGCAGCACAGGGGCAGGGAACACTGAAGCTTTCTTT.

CDR3: CSARDASGSRGTDTQYF. The CDR3 DNA follows: TGCAGTGCTAGAGATGCTAGCGGGAGTAGGGGCACAGATACGCAGTATTTT. The chain couples TRBV20-1 to TRBJ2-3; 10 bases align to TRBD2. Germline V gene lookup returns CDR1 DFQATT and CDR2 SNEGSKA (reference sequence). V shed 0 bases, J shed 1 base, and the junction held 7 bases outside the gene matches. The CDR3 is 17 amino acids.

There are a few counts of this clonotype. The chain carries TRBV3-1 and TRBJ2-7; D not resolved. Germline V gene data show CDR1 as LGHDT and CDR2 as YNNKEL (reference sequence). This CDR3 region has 16 residues. Trimming took off 5 bases at V and 2 bases at J, with 19 bases between the two ends. The CDR3 DNA reads as TGTGCCAGCAGCGACCGAGGTCTCCAAAGCCCCTACGAGCAGTACTTC. Amino acid sequence: CASSDRGLQSPYEQYF.

J is TRBJ2-1 and V is TRBV4-2, with D unclear. CDR3 size: 10 residues. Germline loops: CDR1 LGHNA, CDR2 YNFKEQ. The CDR3 sequence: CATMGNEQFF. DNA of the CDR3: TGTGCGACGATGGGCAATGAGCAGTTCTTC.

The rearrangement uses TRBV11-3 and TRBJ2-1, with 7 bases identical to TRBD1. J lost 0 bases, V lost 5 bases, and 13 bases had no gene match. Germline V gene data show CDR1 as SGHNT and CDR2 as YENEEA. The CDR3 length is 18 residues. CDR3 DNA: TGTGCCAGCAGCCGTAGTAGAGGGACAGTTAGCTCCTACAATGAGCAGTTCTTC. Its translation is CASSRSRGTVSSYNEQFF.

The DNA of the CDR3 is TGTGCCAGCAGCGTCGCCGGAGCGGGGCTTAGTGGCTACACCTTC. Amino acids: CASSVAGAGLSGYTF. This chain uses TRBV7-8 with TRBJ1-2; D possibly corresponds to TRBD1 (5 bases). The CDR3 is 15 residues long. Germline V gene sequence: CDR1 SGHVS, CDR2 FQNEAQ. The germline V and J ends were trimmed by 5 bases and 7 bases, with 20 bases remaining between them.

This clonotype was recorded a few times. This chain uses TRBV3-1 with TRBJ1-6; no reliable D call. In germline, CDR1 is LGHDT, CDR2 YNNKEL (reference sequence). V was pared by 1 base and J by 0 bases, with 13 bases between. This CDR3 contains 18 residues. The CDR3 reads CASSQGIGLSSYNSPLHF. The CDR3 nucleotides are TGTGCCAGCAGCCAAGGCATAGGGTTATCCTCCTATAATTCACCCCTCCACTTT.

V and J are TRBV12-3 or TRBV12-4 and TRBJ2-1, with TRBD2 identical over 8 bases. V lost 3 bases to trimming and J lost 6 bases; unmatched junction nucleotides: 4. The CDR3 loop spans 14 amino acids. This CDR3 is CASSFGLAGNEQFF. The CDR3 coding sequence is TGTGCCAGCAGTTTCGGGCTAGCGGGCAATGAGCAGTTCTTC.

This clonotype appeared a few times. The V gene is TRBV4-1, the J gene TRBJ2-1; 12 nucleotides agree with TRBD2. CDR3 length equals 16 residues. Looked up from germline, CDR1 is MGHRA and CDR2 is YSYEKL. V was pared by 2 bases and J by 3 bases, with 2 bases of the junction left unmatched. CDR3 region: CASSQRLAGDYNEQFF. The DNA for the CDR3 is TGCGCCAGCAGCCAAAGACTAGCGGGGGACTACAATGAGCAGTTCTTC.

Only a few counts were recorded for this clonotype. This rearrangement joins TRBV27 to TRBJ2-7; unclear D gene. This CDR3 comprises 15 residues. Germline assignment: CDR1 MNHEY and CDR2 SMNVEV (reference sequence). Deletions cut 2 bases from V and 0 bases from J, with 11 bases between. Here the CDR3 DNA reads TGTGCCAGCAGTTTAGGGAACAGCGTCTCCTACGAGCAGTACTTC. Amino acid sequence: CASSLGNSVSYEQYF.

This clonotype was observed a few times. This chain connects TRBV7-9 to TRBJ1-2, with 9 nucleotides matching TRBD1. This CDR3 is built from 14 residues. V lost 3 bases, J lost 7 bases, and 6 bases stayed unmatched. The germline V gene has CDR1 SEHNR and CDR2 FQNEAQ (reference sequence). The CDR3, as DNA: TGTGCCAGCAGCTTGAAACAGGGGGCGAGTGGCTACACCTTC. Amino acid sequence: CASSLKQGASGYTF.